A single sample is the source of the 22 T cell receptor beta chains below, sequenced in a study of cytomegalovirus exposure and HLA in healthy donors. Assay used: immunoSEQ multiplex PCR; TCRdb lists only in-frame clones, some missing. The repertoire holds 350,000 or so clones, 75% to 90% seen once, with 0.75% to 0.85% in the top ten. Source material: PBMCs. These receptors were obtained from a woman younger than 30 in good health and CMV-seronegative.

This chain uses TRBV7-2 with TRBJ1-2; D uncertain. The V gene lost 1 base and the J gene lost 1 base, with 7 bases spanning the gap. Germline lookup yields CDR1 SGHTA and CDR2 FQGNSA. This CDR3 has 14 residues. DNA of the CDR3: TGTGCCAGCAGCTTAGGAAGTAGTAACTATGGCTACACCTTC. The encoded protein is CASSLGSSNYGYTF.

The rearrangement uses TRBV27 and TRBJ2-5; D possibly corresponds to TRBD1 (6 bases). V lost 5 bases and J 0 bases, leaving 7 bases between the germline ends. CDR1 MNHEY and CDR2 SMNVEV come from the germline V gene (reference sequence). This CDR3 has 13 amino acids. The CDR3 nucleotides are TGTGCCAGCAGTGGACAGAACCAAGAGACCCAGTACTTC. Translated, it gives CASSGQNQETQYF.

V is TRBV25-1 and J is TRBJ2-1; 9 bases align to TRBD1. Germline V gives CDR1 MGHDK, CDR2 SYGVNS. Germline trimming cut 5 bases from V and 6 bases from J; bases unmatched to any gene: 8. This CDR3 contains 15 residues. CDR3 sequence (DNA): TGTGCCAGCAGTCCGGGACAGGGAACGTTCAATGAGCAGTTCTTC. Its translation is CASSPGQGTFNEQFF. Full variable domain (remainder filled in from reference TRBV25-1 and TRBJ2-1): EADIYQTPRYLVIGTGKKITLECSQTMGHDKMYWYQQDPGMELHLIHYSYGVNSTEKGDLSSESTVSRIRTEHFPLTLESARPSHTSQYLCASSPGQGTFNEQFFGPGTRLTVL.

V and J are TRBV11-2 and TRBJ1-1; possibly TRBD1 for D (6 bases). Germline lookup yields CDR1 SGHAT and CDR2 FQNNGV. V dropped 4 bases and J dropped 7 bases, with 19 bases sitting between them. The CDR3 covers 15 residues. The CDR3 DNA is TGTGCCAGCAGCTCCCCACAGGGAAAGGGGTATGAAGCTTTCTTT. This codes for CASSSPQGKGYEAFF.

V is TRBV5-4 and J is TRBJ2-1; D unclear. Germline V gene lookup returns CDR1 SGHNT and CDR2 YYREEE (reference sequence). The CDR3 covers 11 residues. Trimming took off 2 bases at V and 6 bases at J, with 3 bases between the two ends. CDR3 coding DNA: TGTGCCAGCAGCTTAGCCAATGAGCAGTTCTTC. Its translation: CASSLANEQFF.

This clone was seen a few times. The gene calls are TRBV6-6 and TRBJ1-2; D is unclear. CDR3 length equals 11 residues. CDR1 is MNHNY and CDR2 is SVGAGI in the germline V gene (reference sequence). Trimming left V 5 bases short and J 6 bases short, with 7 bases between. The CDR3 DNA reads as TGTGCCAGCAGTCCCACGGATGGCTACACCTTC. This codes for CASSPTDGYTF.

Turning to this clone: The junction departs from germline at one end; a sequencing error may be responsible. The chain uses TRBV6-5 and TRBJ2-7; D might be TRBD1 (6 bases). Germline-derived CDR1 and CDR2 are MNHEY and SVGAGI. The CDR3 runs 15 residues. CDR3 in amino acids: CASSYAPTGQYEQYF. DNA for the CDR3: TGTGCCAGCAGTTACGCCCCAACAGGGCAGTACGAGCAGTATTTC.

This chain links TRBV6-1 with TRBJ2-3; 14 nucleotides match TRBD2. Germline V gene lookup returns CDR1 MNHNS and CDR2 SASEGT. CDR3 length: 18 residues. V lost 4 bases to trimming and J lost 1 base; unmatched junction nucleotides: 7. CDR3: CASSVTGTSGSGTDTQYF. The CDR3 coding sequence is TGTGCCAGCAGTGTGACCGGGACTAGCGGGAGTGGCACAGATACGCAGTATTTT.

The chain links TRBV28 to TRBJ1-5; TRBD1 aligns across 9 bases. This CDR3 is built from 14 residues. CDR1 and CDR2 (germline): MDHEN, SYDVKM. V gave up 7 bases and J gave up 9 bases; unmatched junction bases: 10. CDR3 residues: CASTPGTGHRPQHF. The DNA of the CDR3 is TGTGCCAGCACCCCCGGGACAGGGCATCGGCCCCAGCATTTT.

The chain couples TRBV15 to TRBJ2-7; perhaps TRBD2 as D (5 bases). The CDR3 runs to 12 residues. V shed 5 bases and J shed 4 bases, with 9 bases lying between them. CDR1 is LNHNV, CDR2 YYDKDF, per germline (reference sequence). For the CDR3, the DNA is TGTGCCACCAGCGACGTAGCGTACGAGCAGTACTTC. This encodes CATSDVAYEQYF.

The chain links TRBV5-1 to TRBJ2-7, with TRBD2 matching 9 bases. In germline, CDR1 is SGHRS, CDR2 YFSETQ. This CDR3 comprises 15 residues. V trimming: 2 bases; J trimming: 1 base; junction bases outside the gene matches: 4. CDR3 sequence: CASSFGAGGSYEQYF. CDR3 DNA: TGCGCCAGCAGCTTTGGAGCGGGGGGTTCCTACGAGCAGTACTTC.

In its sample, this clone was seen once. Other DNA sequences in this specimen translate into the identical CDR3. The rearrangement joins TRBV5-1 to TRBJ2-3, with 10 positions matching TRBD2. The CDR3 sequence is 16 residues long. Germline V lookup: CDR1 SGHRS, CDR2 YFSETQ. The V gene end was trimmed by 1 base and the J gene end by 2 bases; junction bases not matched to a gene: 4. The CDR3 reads CASSLPGLAVTDTQYF. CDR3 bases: TGCGCCAGCAGCTTGCCCGGACTAGCGGTCACAGATACGCAGTATTTT.

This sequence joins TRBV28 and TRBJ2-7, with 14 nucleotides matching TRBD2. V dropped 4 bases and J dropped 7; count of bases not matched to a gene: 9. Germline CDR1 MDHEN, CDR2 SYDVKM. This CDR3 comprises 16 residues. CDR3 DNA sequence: TGTGCCAGCAGTTCGCGACTAGCGGGAGGGCCGGGGGAGCAGTACTTC. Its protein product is CASSSRLAGGPGEQYF.

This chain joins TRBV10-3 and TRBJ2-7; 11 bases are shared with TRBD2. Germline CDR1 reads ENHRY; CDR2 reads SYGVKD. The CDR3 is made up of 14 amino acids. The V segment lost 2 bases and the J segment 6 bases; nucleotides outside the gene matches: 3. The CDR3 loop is CAISETSGSSEQYF. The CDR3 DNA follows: TGTGCCATCAGTGAGACTAGCGGGAGTAGCGAGCAGTACTTC.

Here the CDR3 reads CASSARQGSYGYTF. In nucleotides, the CDR3 is TGTGCCAGCAGTGCCCGGCAGGGCAGCTATGGCTACACCTTC. This chain connects TRBV9 to TRBJ1-2; possibly TRBD1 for D (5 bases). Germline assignment: CDR1 SGDLS and CDR2 YYNGEE. CDR3 size: 14 residues. V was pared by 5 bases and J by 4 bases, with 15 bases between.

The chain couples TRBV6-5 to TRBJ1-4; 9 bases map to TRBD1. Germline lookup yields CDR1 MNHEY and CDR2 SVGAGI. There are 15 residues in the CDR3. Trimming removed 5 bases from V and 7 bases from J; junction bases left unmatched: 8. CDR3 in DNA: TGTGCCAGCAGTCTGCTGGGACAGGGTGGTGAAAAACTGTTTTTT. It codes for CASSLLGQGGEKLFF.

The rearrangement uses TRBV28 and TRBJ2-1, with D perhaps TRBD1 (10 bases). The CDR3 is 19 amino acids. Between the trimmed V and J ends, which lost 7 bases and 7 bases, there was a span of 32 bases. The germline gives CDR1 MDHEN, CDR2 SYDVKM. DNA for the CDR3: TGTGCCAGCACCATTGGACAGGGGGTGGTAGCGGGAGTACATAATGAGCAGTTCTTC. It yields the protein CASTIGQGVVAGVHNEQFF.

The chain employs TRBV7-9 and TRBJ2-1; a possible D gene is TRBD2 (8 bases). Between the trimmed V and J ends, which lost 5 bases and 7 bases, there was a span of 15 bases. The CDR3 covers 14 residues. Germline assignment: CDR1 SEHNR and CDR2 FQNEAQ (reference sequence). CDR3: CASSQGGLGNEQFF. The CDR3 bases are TGTGCCAGCAGCCAGGGGGGACTAGGGAATGAGCAGTTCTTC.

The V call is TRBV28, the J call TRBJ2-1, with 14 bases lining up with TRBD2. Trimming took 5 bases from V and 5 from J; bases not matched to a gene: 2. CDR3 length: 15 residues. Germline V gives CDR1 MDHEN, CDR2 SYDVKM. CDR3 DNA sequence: TGTGCCAGCAGTCGACTAGCGGGAGGGAACAATGAGCAGTTCTTC. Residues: CASSRLAGGNNEQFF.

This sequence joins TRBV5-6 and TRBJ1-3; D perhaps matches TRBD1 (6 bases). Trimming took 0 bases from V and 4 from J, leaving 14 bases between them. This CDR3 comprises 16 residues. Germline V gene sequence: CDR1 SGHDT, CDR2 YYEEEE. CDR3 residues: CASSLVRGGPGNTIYF. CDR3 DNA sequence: TGTGCCAGCAGCTTGGTCCGCGGGGGGCCCGGAAACACCATATATTTT.

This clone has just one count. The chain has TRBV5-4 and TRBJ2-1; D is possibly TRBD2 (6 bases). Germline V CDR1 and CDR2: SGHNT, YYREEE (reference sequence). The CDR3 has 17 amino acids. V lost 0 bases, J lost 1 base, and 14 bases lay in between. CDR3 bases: TGTGCCAGCAGCTTGGGAGGCGGGACGTATTCCTACAATGAGCAGTTCTTC. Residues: CASSLGGGTYSYNEQFF.

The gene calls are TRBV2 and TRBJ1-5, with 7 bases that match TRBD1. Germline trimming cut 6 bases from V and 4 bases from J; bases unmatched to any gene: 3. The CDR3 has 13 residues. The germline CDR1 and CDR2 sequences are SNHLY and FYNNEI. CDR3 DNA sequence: TGTGCCAGCAGGGGGACAGAGAATCAGCCCCAGCATTTT. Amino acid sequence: CASRGTENQPQHF.